Listed here are 15 T cell receptor beta chains from one sample, sequenced in a study of T cells in Graves' hyperthyroidism and ophthalmopathy. There were TCR beta CDR3 regions amplified from RNA transcripts. The TCR CDR3 first-round RT-PCR relied on the HTBI primer set. One entry per CDR3 protein, called by TCRdb with MiXCR from the multiplex PCR reads. Of over 700,000 distinct CDR3 sequences detected, 35% appear once; the ten largest clones hold less than 40%. The sample comprised blood. These receptors all stem from a woman in her forties with Graves' hyperthyroidism.

This clonotype was seen ten or more times. V gene TRBV6-5 combines with J gene TRBJ2-5, with D unclear. V was clipped by 10 bases and J by 4 bases, with 16 bases between them. The CDR3 sequence is 13 residues long. Germline loops: CDR1 MNHEY, CDR2 SVGAGI. The CDR3 coding sequence is TGTGCCACCCGTTATGACGTCGGAGAGACCCAGTACTTC. Translated: CATRYDVGETQYF.

With respect to this clonotype: Here the CDR3 omits its conserved ending phenylalanine or tryptophan, so a read error is the likely source. J is TRBJ2-2 and V is TRBV10-3; 10 bases agree with TRBD1. The J segment lost 0 bases and the V segment lost 4 bases, leaving 5 bases of the junction unmatched. CDR3 length equals 17 residues. In germline, CDR1 is ENHRY, CDR2 SYGVKD. This CDR3 is CAISVRTGGSNTGELFS. In DNA form, the CDR3 reads TGTGCCATCAGTGTCCGGACAGGGGGATCGAACACCGGGGAGCTGTTTTCT.

There are many counts of this clonotype. This rearrangement joins TRBV2 to TRBJ1-3; D gene ambiguous. This CDR3 contains 14 residues. V was clipped by 3 bases and J by 3 bases, with 9 bases between them. CDR1 is SNHLY, CDR2 FYNNEI, per germline. The CDR3 DNA is TGTGCCAGCAGTGAGGTGGGAAGTGGAAACACCATATATTTT. Translating gives CASSEVGSGNTIYF. The variable domain in full, with the rest retrieved from reference TRBV2 and TRBJ1-3, is EPEVTQTPSHQVTQMGQEVILRCVPISNHLYFYWYRQILGQKVEFLVSFYNNEISEKSEIFDDQFSVERPDGSNFTLKIRSTKLEDSAMYFCASSEVGSGNTIYFGEGSWLTVV.

This clonotype was observed a single time. The chain has TRBV2 and TRBJ2-2; D is perhaps TRBD2 (5 bases). CDR1 is SNHLY and CDR2 is FYNNEI in the germline V gene. The V gene lost 2 bases and the J gene lost 3 bases, with 7 bases spanning the gap. The CDR3 is 14 amino acids. The chain's CDR3 is CASSEWGDTGELFF. Written as DNA, the CDR3 is TGTGCCAGCAGTGAATGGGGAGACACCGGGGAGCTGTTTTTT. Full variable domain (rest looked up from reference TRBV2 and TRBJ2-2): EPEVTQTPSHQVTQMGQEVILRCVPISNHLYFYWYRQILGQKVEFLVSFYNNEISEKSEIFDDQFSVERPDGSNFTLKIRSTKLEDSAMYFCASSEWGDTGELFFGEGSRLTVL.

This clonotype has more than one count but fewer than ten. The genes are TRBV7-9 and TRBJ1-2; the match to TRBD1 covers 7 bases. CDR3 size: 13 residues. Germline V gene lookup returns CDR1 SEHNR and CDR2 FQNEAQ (reference sequence). J was trimmed by 7 bases and V by 5 bases; bases with no gene match: 7. The CDR3 DNA sequence: TGTGCCAGCAGCCGGGACAGCCGAATTGGCTACACCTTC. This sequence encodes CASSRDSRIGYTF.

The chain combines TRBV20-1 with TRBJ2-7; TRBD1 or TRBD2 may be the D gene (6 bases each). The ends were cut back, 6 bases at V and 5 bases at J, with 20 bases in the middle. The CDR3 contains 14 residues. The germline V gene encodes CDR1 DFQATT and CDR2 SNEGSKA (reference sequence). CDR3 sequence reads: CSAPTLRDNNEQYF. As DNA, the CDR3 is TGCAGTGCCCCTACCCTGCGGGACAACAACGAGCAGTACTTC.

This clonotype has ten or more counts. The genes are TRBV24-1 and TRBJ1-2, with D possibly TRBD1 on 6 matching bases. Looked up from germline, CDR1 is KGHDR and CDR2 is SFDVKD. This CDR3 comprises 16 residues. Trimming took off 3 bases at V and 5 bases at J, with 18 bases between the two ends. CDR3 sequence reads: CATSDPRTDLAYGYTF. In DNA, the CDR3 is TGTGCCACCAGTGATCCACGGACAGACTTAGCTTATGGCTACACCTTC.

The chain is built from TRBV19 and TRBJ1-1; 7 nucleotides agree with TRBD1. Trimming at V came to 4 bases and at J to 1 base, leaving 3 bases not matched to a gene. The CDR3 is made up of 14 amino acids. The germline V gene encodes CDR1 LNHDA and CDR2 SQIVND (reference sequence). The CDR3 protein is CASSRDSQNTEAFF. In DNA, the CDR3 is TGTGCCAGTAGTAGGGACAGCCAGAACACTGAAGCTTTCTTT.

This clonotype was seen ten or more times. The chain employs TRBV20-1 and TRBJ1-6; D unresolved. The CDR3 runs to 13 residues. The ends were cut back, 5 bases at V and 11 bases at J, with 16 bases in the middle. The V gene's germline CDR1 is DFQATT and CDR2 SNEGSKA (reference sequence). The CDR3 loop is CSAALSGGPPLHF. CDR3 DNA: TGCAGTGCTGCCCTTTCGGGAGGTCCACCCCTCCACTTT.

This clonotype showed up just a few times. This may be a read error: a much more frequent sequence differs by one nucleotide. CDR3 sequence (DNA): TGTGCCAGTCGAAGTGGCTATGGCTACACCTTC. It is translated as CASRSGYGYTF. The chain couples TRBV25-1 to TRBJ1-2; D ambiguous. V was cut by 9 bases and J by 4 bases, with 9 bases left in between. Germline V lookup: CDR1 MGHDK, CDR2 SYGVNS. This CDR3 comprises 11 residues.

The table lists this clonotype with a few counts. The J gene is TRBJ1-2, the V gene TRBV20-1; 7 nucleotides align to TRBD1. Germline assignment: CDR1 DFQATT and CDR2 SNEGSKA (reference sequence). The CDR3 length is 10 residues. V trimming: 6 bases; J trimming: 8 bases; junction bases outside the gene matches: 3. CDR3 coding DNA: TGCAGTGCGTACAGGGGCGGCTACACCTTC. It translates to CSAYRGGYTF.

This clonotype was picked up many times. This chain uses TRBV7-2 with TRBJ1-6; TRBD1 aligns across 10 bases. In germline, CDR1 is SGHTA, CDR2 FQGNSA. The CDR3 extends over 16 amino acids. With 3 bases clipped from V and 11 bases from J, the junction kept 10 bases outside the gene matches. The CDR3 nucleotides are TGTGCCAGCAGCTTTCTATCCGGGACAGGGGTAACACCCCTCCACTTT. It specifies CASSFLSGTGVTPLHF.

This clonotype was found many times. V usage is TRBV7-2 and J usage is TRBJ1-5; 10 nucleotides line up with TRBD1. The J segment lost 6 bases and the V segment lost 5 bases, leaving 7 bases of the junction unmatched. CDR3 length: 15 residues. Germline CDR1 SGHTA, CDR2 FQGNSA. The CDR3 reads CASSPRQGAIQPQHF. CDR3 nucleotides: TGTGCCAGCAGCCCGAGACAGGGGGCGATTCAGCCCCAGCATTTT.

Points on this clonotype: No conserved phenylalanine or tryptophan is present at the end of the CDR3, so a read error is the likely explanation. The DNA is omitted, as the CDR3 cannot be located on it reliably, and the CDR3 follows TCRdb's listing. This chain connects TRBV7-8 to TRBJ1-6; TRBD1, as called in the table, went unchecked against the DNA. In germline, CDR1 is SGHVS, CDR2 FQNEAQ. The CDR3 is made up of 12 amino acids, end residues included. The CDR3 sequence: CASSLARGRMPL.

This clonotype was recorded a few times. This chain uses TRBV18 with TRBJ2-5; D is unclear. The V end lost 3 bases, the J end lost 4 bases, and 12 bases lay between the germline ends. Germline V gives CDR1 KGHSH, CDR2 LQKENI. The CDR3 runs 14 residues. This CDR3 is CASSPRSSRETQYF. CDR3 nucleotides: TGTGCCAGCTCACCGAGATCGTCTAGAGAGACCCAGTACTTC.